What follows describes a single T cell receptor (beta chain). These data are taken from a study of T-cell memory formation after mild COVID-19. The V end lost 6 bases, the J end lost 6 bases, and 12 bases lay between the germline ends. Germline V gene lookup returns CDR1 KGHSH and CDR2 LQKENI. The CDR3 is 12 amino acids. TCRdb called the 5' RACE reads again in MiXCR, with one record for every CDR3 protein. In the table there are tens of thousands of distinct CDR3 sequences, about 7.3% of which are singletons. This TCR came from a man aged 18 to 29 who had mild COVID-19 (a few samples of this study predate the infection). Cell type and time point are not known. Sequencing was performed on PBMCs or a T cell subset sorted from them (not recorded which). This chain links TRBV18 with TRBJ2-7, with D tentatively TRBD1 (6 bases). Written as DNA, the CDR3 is TGTGCCAGCTCGGCCACAGGGACCGAGCAGTACTTC. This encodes CASSATGTEQYF.